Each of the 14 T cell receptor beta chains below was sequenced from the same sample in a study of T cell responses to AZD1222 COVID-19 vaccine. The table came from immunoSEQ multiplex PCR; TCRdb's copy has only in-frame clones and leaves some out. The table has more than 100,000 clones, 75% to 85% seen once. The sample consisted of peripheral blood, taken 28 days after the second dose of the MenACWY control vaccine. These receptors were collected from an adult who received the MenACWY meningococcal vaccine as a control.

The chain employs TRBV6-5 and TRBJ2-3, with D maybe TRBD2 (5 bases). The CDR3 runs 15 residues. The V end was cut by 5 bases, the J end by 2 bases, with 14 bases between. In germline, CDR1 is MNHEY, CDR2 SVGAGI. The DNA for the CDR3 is TGTGCCAGCAGTCGAGGACTTCCACCCACAGATACGCAGTATTTT. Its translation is CASSRGLPPTDTQYF.

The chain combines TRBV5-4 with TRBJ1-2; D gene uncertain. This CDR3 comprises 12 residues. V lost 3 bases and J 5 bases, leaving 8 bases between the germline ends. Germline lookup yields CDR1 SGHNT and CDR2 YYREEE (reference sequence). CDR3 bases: TGTGCCAGCAGCTCCTCGGAATATGGCTACACCTTC. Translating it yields CASSSSEYGYTF.

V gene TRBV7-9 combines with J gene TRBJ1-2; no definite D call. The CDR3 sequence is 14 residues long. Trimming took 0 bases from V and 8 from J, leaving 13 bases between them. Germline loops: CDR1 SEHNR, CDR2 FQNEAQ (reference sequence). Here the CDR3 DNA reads TGTGCCAGCAGCTTAGCGGGAGAATATGGGGGCTACACCTTC. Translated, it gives CASSLAGEYGGYTF.

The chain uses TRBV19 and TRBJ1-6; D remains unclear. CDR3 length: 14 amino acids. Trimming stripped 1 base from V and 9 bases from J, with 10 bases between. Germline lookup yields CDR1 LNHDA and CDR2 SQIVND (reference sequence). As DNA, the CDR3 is TGTGCCAGTAGTATAGTAGGGAGCGGTTCACCCCTCCACTTT. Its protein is CASSIVGSGSPLHF.

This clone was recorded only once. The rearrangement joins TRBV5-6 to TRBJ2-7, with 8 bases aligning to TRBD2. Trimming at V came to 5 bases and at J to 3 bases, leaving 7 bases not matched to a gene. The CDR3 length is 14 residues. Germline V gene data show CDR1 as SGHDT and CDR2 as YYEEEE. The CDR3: CASRTRGGLYEQYV. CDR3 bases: TGTGCCAGCAGGACTCGCGGGGGGCTCTACGAGCAGTACGTC.

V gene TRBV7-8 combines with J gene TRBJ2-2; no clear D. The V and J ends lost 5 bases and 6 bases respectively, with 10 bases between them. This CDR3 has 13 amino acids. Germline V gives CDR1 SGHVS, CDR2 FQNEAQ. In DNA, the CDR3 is TGTGCCAGCAGCCGGCCGGGTGCCGGGGAGCTGTTTTTT. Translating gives CASSRPGAGELFF.

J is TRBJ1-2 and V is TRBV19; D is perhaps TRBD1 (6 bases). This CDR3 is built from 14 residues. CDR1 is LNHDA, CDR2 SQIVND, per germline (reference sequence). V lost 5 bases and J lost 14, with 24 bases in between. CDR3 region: CASSSGQNFMARTF. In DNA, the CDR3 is TGTGCCAGTAGTTCAGGACAGAACTTTATGGCTAGAACCTTC. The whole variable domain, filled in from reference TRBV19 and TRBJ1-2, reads DGGITQSPKYLFRKEGQNVTLSCEQNLNHDAMYWYRQDPGQGLRLIYYSQIVNDFQKGDIAEGYSVSREKKESFPLTVTSAQKNPTAFYLCASSSGQNFMARTFGSGTRLTVV.

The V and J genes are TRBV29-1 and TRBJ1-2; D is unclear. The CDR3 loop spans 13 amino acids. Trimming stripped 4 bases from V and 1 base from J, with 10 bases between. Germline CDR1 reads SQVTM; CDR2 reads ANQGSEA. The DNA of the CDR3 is TGCAGCGTTGCGGCCGATCTTAACTATGGCTACACCTTC. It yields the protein CSVAADLNYGYTF.

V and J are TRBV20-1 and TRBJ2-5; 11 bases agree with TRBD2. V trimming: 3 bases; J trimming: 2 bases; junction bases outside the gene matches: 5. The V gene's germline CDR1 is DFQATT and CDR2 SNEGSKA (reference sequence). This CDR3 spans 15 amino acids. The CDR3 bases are TGCAGTGCTAGTTGGGCTAGCGGGAGGCAAGAGACCCAGTACTTC. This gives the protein CSASWASGRQETQYF.

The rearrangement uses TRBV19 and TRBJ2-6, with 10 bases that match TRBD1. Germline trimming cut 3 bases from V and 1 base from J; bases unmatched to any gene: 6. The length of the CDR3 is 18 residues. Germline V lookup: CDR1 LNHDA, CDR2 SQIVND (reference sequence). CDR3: CASSMPAGQGSGANVLTF. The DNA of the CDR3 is TGTGCCAGTAGTATGCCCGCGGGACAGGGGTCTGGGGCCAACGTCCTGACTTTC.

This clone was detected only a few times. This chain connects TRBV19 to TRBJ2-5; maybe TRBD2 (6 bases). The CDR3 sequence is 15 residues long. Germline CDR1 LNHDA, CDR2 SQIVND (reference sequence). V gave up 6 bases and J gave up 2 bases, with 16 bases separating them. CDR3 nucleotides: TGTGCCAGTAGCGGTTTGGGAGGAGGTCAAGAGACCCAGTACTTC. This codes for CASSGLGGGQETQYF. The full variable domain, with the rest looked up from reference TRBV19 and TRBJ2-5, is DGGITQSPKYLFRKEGQNVTLSCEQNLNHDAMYWYRQDPGQGLRLIYYSQIVNDFQKGDIAEGYSVSREKKESFPLTVTSAQKNPTAFYLCASSGLGGGQETQYFGPGTRLLVL.

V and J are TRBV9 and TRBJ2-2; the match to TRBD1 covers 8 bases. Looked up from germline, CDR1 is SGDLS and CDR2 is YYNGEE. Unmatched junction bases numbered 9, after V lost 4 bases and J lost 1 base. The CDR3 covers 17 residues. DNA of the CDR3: TGTGCCAGCAGCCCCCGTTACGGGACAGGGAACACCGGGGAGCTGTTTTTT. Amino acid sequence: CASSPRYGTGNTGELFF.

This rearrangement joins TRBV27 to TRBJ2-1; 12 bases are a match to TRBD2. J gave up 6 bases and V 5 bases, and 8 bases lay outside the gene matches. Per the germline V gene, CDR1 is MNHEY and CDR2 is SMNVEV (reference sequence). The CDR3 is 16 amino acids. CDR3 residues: CASSRRLAGEVNEQFF. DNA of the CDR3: TGTGCCAGCAGTCGCCGACTAGCGGGAGAGGTCAATGAGCAGTTCTTC.

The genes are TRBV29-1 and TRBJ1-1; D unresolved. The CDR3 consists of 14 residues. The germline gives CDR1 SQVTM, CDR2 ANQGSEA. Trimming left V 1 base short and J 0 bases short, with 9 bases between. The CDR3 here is CSVEGPVMNTEAFF. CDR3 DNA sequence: TGCAGCGTTGAAGGTCCAGTCATGAACACTGAAGCTTTCTTT.